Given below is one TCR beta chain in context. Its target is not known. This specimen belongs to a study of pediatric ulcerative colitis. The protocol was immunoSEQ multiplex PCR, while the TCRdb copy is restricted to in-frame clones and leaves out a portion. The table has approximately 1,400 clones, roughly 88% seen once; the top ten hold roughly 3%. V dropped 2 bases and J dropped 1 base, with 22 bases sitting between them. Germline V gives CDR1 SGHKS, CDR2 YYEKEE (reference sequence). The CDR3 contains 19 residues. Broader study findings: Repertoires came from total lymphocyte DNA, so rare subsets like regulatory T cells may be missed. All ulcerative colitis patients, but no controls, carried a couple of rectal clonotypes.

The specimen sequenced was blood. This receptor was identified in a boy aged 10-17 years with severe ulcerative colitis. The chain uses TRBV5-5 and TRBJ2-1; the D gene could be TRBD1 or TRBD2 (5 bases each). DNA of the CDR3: TGTGCCAGCAGCTTACACCGGGACCGGTATATCACATCCTACAATGAGCAGTTCTTC. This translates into CASSLHRDRYITSYNEQFF.